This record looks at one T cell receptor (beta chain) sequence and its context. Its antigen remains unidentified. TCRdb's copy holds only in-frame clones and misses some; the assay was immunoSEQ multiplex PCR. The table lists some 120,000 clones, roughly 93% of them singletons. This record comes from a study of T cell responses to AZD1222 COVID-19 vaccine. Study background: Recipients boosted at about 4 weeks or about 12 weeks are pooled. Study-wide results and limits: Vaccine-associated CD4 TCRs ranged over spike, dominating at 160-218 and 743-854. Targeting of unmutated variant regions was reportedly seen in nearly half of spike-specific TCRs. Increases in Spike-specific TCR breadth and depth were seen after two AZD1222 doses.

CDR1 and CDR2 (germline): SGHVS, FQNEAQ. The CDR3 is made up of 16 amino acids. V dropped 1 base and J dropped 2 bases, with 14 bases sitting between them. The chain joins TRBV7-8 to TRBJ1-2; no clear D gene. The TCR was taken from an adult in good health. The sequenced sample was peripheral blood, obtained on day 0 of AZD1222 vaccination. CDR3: CASSLGPRAVNYGYTF. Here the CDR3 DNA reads TGTGCCAGCAGCTTAGGGCCCCGGGCAGTAAACTATGGCTACACCTTC.